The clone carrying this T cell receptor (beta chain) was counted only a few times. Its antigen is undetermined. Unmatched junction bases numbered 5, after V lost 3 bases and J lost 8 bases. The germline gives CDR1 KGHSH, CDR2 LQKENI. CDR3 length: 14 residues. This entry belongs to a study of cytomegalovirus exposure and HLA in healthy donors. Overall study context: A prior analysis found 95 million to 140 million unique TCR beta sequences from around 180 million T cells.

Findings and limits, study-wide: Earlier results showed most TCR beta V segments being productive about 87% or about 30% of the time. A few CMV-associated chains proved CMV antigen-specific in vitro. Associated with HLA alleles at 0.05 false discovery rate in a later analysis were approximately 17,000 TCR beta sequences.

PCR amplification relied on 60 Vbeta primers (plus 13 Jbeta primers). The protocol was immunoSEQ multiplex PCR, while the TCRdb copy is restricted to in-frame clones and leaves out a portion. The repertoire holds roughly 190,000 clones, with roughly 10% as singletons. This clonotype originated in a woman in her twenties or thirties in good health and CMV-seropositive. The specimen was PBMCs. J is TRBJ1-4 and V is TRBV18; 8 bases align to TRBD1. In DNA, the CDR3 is TGTGCCAGCTCACCGGACAGGGTGGGGGAAAAACTGTTTTTT. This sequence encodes CASSPDRVGEKLFF.